Listed below are T cell receptor beta chains from one sample, sequenced in a study of cytomegalovirus exposure and HLA in healthy donors. Profiling relied on immunoSEQ multiplex PCR, and the TCRdb table lists in-frame clones only, not all of them. The data show roughly 150,000 clones, around 83% seen once. The sequencing sample was made of PBMCs. The source is a woman under 30 in good health and CMV-seronegative. The conserved cysteine and the conserved F or W are not part of the CDR3 here.

J,V,CDR3
TRBJ1-2,TRBV15,ATSPDRGSGYGYT
TRBJ1-1,TRBV2,AGRGQGTEAF
TRBJ1-2,TRBV7-2,ASSYTGILALSGYT
TRBJ1-4,TRBV10-1,AKEAGTGNEKLF
TRBJ1-1,TRBV5-1,ASSSGRTEVRNTEAF
TRBJ2-7,TRBV15,ATSRGVDRGSYEQY
TRBJ1-1,TRBV5-1,ASSWGQGVTEAF
TRBJ2-7,TRBV2,ASSQGDTYEQY
TRBJ1-3,TRBV10-3,AISDGSSGNTIY
TRBJ2-1,TRBV5-6,ASSLGTGGNEQF
TRBJ2-2,TRBV18,ASSPVVATITGELF
TRBJ2-7,TRBV5-4,ASSSFGEQY
TRBJ2-5,TRBV11-2,ASSLVGETQY
TRBJ2-3,TRBV11-2,ASSLVSTDTQY
TRBJ2-3,TRBV28,ASSPLYRIDNFGPDTQY
TRBJ2-7,TRBV5-4,ASRNLSGIRSYEQY
.,TRBV4-3,ASSHEYAGGLEQY
TRBJ2-7,TRBV7-2,ASSLGASGGGEQY
TRBJ1-2,TRBV5-1,ASSPTTGDYYGYT
TRBJ2-5,TRBV6-5,ASSRQGADGETQY
TRBJ2-1,TRBV5-8,ASSRGQGTYNEQF
TRBJ2-7,TRBV4-1,ASSQIAGDEQY
TRBJ2-5,TRBV7-9,ASSLSLAGQETQY
TRBJ2-7,TRBV5-1,ASSLAGHMDEQY
TRBJ2-5,TRBV5-1,ASSLLLLEETQY
TRBJ2-3,TRBV5-6,ASSLAGLGDQDTQY
TRBJ2-7,TRBV7-2,ASSIRTGGPYEQY
TRBJ2-4,TRBV19,ASSKGQGACLQY
TRBJ2-1,TRBV14,ASSLMDTPYNEQF
TRBJ1-6,TRBV7-2,ASTLTGAILASPLH
TRBJ2-7,TRBV6-6,ASRTTDSYEQY
TRBJ2-3,TRBV27,ASSFPSDRGRFDTQY
TRBJ2-3,TRBV5-4,ASSSLTSGSTDTQY
TRBJ2-3,TRBV5-1,ASSPQGTDTQY
TRBJ2-7,TRBV7-8,ASISLGQVYEQY
TRBJ1-4,TRBV2,ATWWGGLGEKLF
TRBJ1-2,TRBV5-4,ASRTPGQGAGYGYT
TRBJ1-2,TRBV6-5,ASTLGGSYGYT
TRBJ1-2,TRBV27,ASSHEQGLGIRGYT
TRBJ2-1,TRBV7-2,ASSRVWRERVQF
TRBJ2-7,TRBV7-7,ASSPYPTGGTYEQY
TRBJ1-5,TRBV28,ASRDRGPNQPQH
TRBJ2-7,TRBV10-3,ATQGARDHSSYEQY
TRBJ2-1,TRBV12-1,ASSLLLTSGRSLDEQF
TRBJ1-6,TRBV28,ATLPRTGDNSPLH
TRBJ1-2,TRBV19,ASKGGKGTGNGYT
TRBJ2-5,TRBV19,ASSTLDRAETQY
TRBJ2-7,TRBV28,ASLTPGQGYYEQY
TRBJ1-5,TRBV5-1,ASSLDRGSRPQH
TRBJ1-3,TRBV4-2,ASSQARGTGNTIY
TRBJ1-2,TRBV18,ASSPTTGDYGYT
TRBJ2-7,TRBV28,ASSLPFYEQY
TRBJ2-7,TRBV2,ASSPGTNIGQY
TRBJ1-5,TRBV23-1,ASSQSFRDRESKHLSNQPQH
TRBJ2-7,TRBV5-1,ASSLVWGPSYEQY
TRBJ2-3,TRBV4-3,ASSQRTATTDTQY
TRBJ1-5,TRBV11-3,ASSPSQGASNQPQH
TRBJ2-3,TRBV5-4,ASSLDYGTSLTDTQY
TRBJ2-5,TRBV28,ASRGDGKGGETQY
TRBJ1-6,TRBV5-5,ASSFYTGFLSPLH